Below are 14 T cell receptor beta chains sequenced from a single sample in a study of T cells in localized non-small cell lung cancer. Libraries were prepared by immunoSEQ multiplex PCR; TCRdb keeps only in-frame clonotypes and omits some of them. The sample records tens of thousands of clones, 84% being singletons. The sample consisted of peripheral blood, taken before any cancer treatment. All receptors derive from a female donor of 60 years or more with stage I lung adenocarcinoma.

This chain joins TRBV5-4 and TRBJ2-7, with a weak D call TRBD2 (6 bases). The CDR3 spans 14 residues. The V end was cut by 0 bases, the J end by 4 bases, with 11 bases between. Germline V gives CDR1 SGHNT, CDR2 YYREEE (reference sequence). CDR3 nucleotides: TGTGCCAGCAGCTTGGGGGGGGAAGTATACGAGCAGTACTTC. Protein: CASSLGGEVYEQYF.

This chain links TRBV18 with TRBJ2-6, with D hard to call. Germline V gene data show CDR1 as KGHSH and CDR2 as LQKENI. The V end was cut by 3 bases, the J end by 0 bases, with 6 bases between. The length of the CDR3 is 15 residues. As DNA, the CDR3 is TGTGCCAGCTCACCCCAGGCCTCTGGGGCCAACGTCCTGACTTTC. This gives the protein CASSPQASGANVLTF.

The count of this clone is one. The chain combines TRBV19 with TRBJ1-1; perhaps TRBD1 as D (5 bases). The CDR3 covers 15 residues. V dropped 3 bases and J dropped 4 bases, with 15 bases sitting between them. Germline-derived CDR1 and CDR2 are LNHDA and SQIVND (reference sequence). The CDR3 is CASSMIGGKGTEAFF. The CDR3 DNA follows: TGTGCCAGTAGTATGATCGGGGGTAAGGGCACTGAAGCTTTCTTT.

The chain joins TRBV28 to TRBJ2-3; 10 nucleotides agree with TRBD1. The CDR3 runs to 16 residues. Looked up from germline, CDR1 is MDHEN and CDR2 is SYDVKM. J gave up 6 bases and V 5 bases, and 11 bases lay outside the gene matches. The CDR3 spells CASSLTGDRGGDTQYF. CDR3 nucleotides: TGTGCCAGCAGTCTCACCGGGGACAGGGGCGGGGATACGCAGTATTTT.

The rearrangement uses TRBV5-1 and TRBJ2-3, with TRBD1 identical over 10 bases. The germline V gene encodes CDR1 SGHRS and CDR2 YFSETQ. The CDR3 totals 16 residues. V gave up 4 bases and J gave up 4 bases; unmatched junction bases: 9. The CDR3 is CASSGGQGGPPDTQYF. Here the CDR3 DNA reads TGCGCCAGCAGCGGCGGACAGGGGGGGCCCCCAGATACGCAGTATTTT.

This chain connects TRBV5-6 to TRBJ2-2; TRBD2 matches at 14 bases. This CDR3 comprises 18 residues. Germline V gene sequence: CDR1 SGHDT, CDR2 YYEEEE. Trimming removed 1 base from V and 6 bases from J; junction bases left unmatched: 8. The CDR3 sequence: CASSLLGLAGEGSGELFF. In nucleotides, the CDR3 is TGTGCCAGCAGCTTGTTGGGACTAGCGGGAGAAGGCTCCGGGGAGCTGTTTTTT.

The V call is TRBV2, the J call TRBJ2-5, with 10 positions matching TRBD2. Per germline, CDR1 SNHLY and CDR2 FYNNEI. J was trimmed by 4 bases and V by 2 bases; bases with no gene match: 7. CDR3 length equals 16 residues. CDR3 protein: CASSERSGRVRETQYF. The CDR3 region has the DNA TGTGCCAGCAGTGAAAGGAGCGGGAGGGTGCGAGAGACCCAGTACTTC.

The CDR3 protein is CASSFEPAVRRSGLFNNEQFF. In nucleotides, the CDR3 is TGTGCCAGCAGCTTCGAACCTGCGGTAAGAAGGTCGGGGTTATTTAACAATGAGCAGTTCTTC. The gene calls are TRBV27 and TRBJ2-1; a possible D gene is TRBD2 (5 bases). The length of the CDR3 is 21 residues. Per germline, CDR1 MNHEY and CDR2 SMNVEV (reference sequence). The V and J ends lost 6 bases and 5 bases respectively, with 35 bases between them.

The genes are TRBV5-1 and TRBJ2-1; no clear D. The V and J ends lost 4 bases and 12 bases respectively, with 11 bases between them. The CDR3 totals 11 residues. Germline V gene sequence: CDR1 SGHRS, CDR2 YFSETQ. The CDR3 spells CASSQGLVQFF. The CDR3 nucleotides read TGCGCCAGCAGCCAAGGGCTAGTGCAGTTCTTC.

This clone was found once. The chain carries TRBV6-5 and TRBJ1-5, with 7 bases identical to TRBD1. V shed 8 bases and J 0 bases; nucleotides not matched to a gene: 7. CDR1 is MNHEY, CDR2 SVGAGI, per germline. This CDR3 contains 15 residues. CDR3 sequence reads: CASQRGTASNQPQHF. The CDR3, as DNA: TGTGCCAGCCAGCGGGGGACAGCTAGCAATCAGCCCCAGCATTTT.

This chain connects TRBV13 to TRBJ2-7; a weak D match, TRBD2 (5 bases). Germline V CDR1 and CDR2: PRHDT, FYEKMQ (reference sequence). This CDR3 has 14 amino acids. The ends were cut back, 5 bases at V and 3 bases at J, with 14 bases in the middle. CDR3: CASSQLTRNYEQYF. CDR3 coding DNA: TGTGCCAGCAGCCAACTAACTAGGAACTACGAGCAGTACTTC.

The chain carries TRBV5-8 and TRBJ1-1, with D perhaps TRBD1 (6 bases). The CDR3 contains 16 residues. CDR1 and CDR2 (germline): SGHTS, YDEGEE. V lost 4 bases, J lost 2 bases, and 18 bases lay in between. The CDR3, as DNA: TGTGCCAGCAGCCGACGACGGACAGCAACAAACACTGAAGCTTTCTTT. It encodes CASSRRRTATNTEAFF. Based on the CDR3 plus reference TRBV5-8 and TRBJ1-1, the full variable domain is EAGVTQSPTHLIKTRGQQATLRCSPISGHTSVYWYQQALGLGLQFLLWYDEGEERNRGNFPPRFSGRQFPNYSSELNVNALELEDSALYLCASSRRRTATNTEAFFGQGTRLTVV.

This clone was seen just once. The rearrangement links TRBV14 to TRBJ2-6; 10 nucleotides match TRBD1. There are 19 residues in the CDR3. Germline CDR1 and CDR2: SGHDN and FVKESK. The V segment lost 4 bases and the J segment 0 bases; nucleotides outside the gene matches: 9. The CDR3 DNA sequence: TGTGCCAGCAGCCGAAGCTGGGGACAGGGGCGCTCTGGGGCCAACGTCCTGACTTTC. This translates into CASSRSWGQGRSGANVLTF.

This sequence joins TRBV19 and TRBJ1-5, with 10 nucleotides matching TRBD1. V trimming: 6 bases; J trimming: 4 bases; junction bases outside the gene matches: 3. Germline-derived CDR1 and CDR2 are LNHDA and SQIVND (reference sequence). The CDR3 is 14 residues long. The CDR3 sequence is CASRGTGANQPQHF. CDR3 sequence (DNA): TGTGCCAGTAGGGGGACAGGGGCTAATCAGCCCCAGCATTTT.